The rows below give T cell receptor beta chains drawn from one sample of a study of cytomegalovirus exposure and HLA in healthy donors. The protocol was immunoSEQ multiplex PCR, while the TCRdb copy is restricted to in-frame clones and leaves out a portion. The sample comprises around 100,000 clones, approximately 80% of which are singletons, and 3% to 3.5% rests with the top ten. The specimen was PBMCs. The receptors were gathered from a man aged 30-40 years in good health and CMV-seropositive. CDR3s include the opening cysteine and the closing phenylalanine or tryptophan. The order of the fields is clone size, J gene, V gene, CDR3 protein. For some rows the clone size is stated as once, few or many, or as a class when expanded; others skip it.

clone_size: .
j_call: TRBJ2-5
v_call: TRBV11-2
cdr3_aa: CASSPGTSGRSQETQYF

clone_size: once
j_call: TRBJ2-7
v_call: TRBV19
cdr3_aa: CASSITTYYEQYF

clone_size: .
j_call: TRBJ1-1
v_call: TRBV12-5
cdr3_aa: CASGLGGGRTEAFF

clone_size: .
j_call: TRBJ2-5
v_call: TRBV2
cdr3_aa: CASSLGRQETQYF

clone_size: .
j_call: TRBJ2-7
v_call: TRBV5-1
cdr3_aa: CASSTGLAGSEQYF

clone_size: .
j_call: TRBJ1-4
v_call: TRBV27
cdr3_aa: CASSPRTGLGKLFF

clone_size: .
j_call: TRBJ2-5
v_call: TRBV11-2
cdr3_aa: CASSSVVGAYETQYF

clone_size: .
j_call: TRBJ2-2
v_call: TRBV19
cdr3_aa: CASSPRTSGRGPTGELFF

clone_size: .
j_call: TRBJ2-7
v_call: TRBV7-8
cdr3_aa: CASTRFGIGTGGYEQYF

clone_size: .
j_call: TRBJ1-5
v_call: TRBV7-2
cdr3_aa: CASSTPPGTVYSNQPQHF

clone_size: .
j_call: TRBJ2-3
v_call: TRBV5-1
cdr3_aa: CASSSAGGTDTQYF

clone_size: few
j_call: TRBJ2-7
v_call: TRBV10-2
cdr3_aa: CASRFAGRFYEQYF

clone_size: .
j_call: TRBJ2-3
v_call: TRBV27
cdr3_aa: CASSLLGQGRDTQYF

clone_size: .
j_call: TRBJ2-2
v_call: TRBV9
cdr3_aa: CASSGSGRAGELFF

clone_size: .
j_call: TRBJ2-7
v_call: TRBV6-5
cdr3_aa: CASSFSGTGNEQYF

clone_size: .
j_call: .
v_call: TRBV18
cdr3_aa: CASSPPRSSYEQYF

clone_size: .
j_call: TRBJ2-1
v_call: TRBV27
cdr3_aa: CASSPLSGRASYNEQFF

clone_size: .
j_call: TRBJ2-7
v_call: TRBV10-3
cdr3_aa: CAIRETGEEQYF

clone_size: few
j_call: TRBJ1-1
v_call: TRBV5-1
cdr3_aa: CASRQETNTEAFF

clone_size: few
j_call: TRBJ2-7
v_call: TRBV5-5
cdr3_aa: CASSNPGQGGYEQYF

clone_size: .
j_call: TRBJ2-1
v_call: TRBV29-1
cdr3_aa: CSVVVGLANVQQFF

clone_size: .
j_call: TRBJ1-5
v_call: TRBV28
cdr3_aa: CASSSGGLNQPQHF

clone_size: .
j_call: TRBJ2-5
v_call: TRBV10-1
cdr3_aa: CASSHMTGLGETQYF

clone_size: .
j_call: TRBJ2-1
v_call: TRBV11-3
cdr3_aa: CASSLGTSGRNEQFF

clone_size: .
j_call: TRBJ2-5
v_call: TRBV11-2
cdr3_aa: CASSSGLAGEQQYF

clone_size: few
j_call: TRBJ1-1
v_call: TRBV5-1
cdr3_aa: CASSLAAGVTEAFF

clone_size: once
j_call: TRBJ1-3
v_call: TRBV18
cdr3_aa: CASSPTGGSPGNTIYF

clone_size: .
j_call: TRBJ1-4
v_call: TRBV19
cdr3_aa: CASSIGGHNEKLFF

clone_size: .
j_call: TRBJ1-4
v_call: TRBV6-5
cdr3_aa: CASLEAFNEKLFF

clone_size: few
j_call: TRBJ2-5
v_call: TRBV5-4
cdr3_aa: CASSLAVSGREETQYF

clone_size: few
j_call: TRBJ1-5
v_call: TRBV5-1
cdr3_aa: CASRIGTDNQPQHF

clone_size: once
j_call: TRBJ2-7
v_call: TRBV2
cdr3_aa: CASILQGPQTYEQYF

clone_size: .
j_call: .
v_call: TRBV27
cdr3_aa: CASSSRGRNYEQYF

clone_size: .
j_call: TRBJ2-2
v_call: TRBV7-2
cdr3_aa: CASSLKGAGPTGELFF

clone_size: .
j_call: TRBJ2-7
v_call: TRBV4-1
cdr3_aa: CASSAQQGSSYEQYF

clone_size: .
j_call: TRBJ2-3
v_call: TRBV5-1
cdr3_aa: CASSLAGTSGTDTQYF

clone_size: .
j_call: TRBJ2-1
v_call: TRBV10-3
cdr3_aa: CATSSGGPLKQFF

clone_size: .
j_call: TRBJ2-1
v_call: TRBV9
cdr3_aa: CASSVGGTGHYNEQFF

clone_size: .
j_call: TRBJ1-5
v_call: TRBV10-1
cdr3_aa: CASSRTGASPQHF

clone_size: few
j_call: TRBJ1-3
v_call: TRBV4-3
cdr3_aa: CASSQDSSGSGNTIYF

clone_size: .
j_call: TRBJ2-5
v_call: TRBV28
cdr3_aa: CASSLLAGEWETQYF

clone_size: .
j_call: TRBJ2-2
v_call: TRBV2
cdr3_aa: CASSEAPPGTGELFF

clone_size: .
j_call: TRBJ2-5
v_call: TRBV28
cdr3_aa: CASSLRTSRTQETQYF

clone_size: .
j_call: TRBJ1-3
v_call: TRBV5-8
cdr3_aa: CASSPRDRASGNTIYF

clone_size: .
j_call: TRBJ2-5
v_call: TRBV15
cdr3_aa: CATSRVFQETQYF

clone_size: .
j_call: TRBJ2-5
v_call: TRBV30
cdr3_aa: CAWSVGAPQETQYF

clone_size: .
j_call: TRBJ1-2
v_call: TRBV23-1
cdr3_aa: CASSHPRVKDSNRQANYGYTF